This note documents a single T cell receptor beta chain sequence. This entry belongs to a study of T cell responses to AZD1222 COVID-19 vaccine. The CDR3 consists of 15 residues. Trimming cost V 4 bases and J 7 bases, with 18 bases left between them. CDR1 is SEHNR and CDR2 is FQNEAQ in the germline V gene (reference sequence). Measured with immunoSEQ multiplex PCR; TCRdb has only the in-frame clones, and not every one. The table lists more than 85,000 clones, roughly 93% of them singletons. The J gene is TRBJ2-3, the V gene TRBV7-9, with D perhaps TRBD2 (5 bases). The sample consisted of peripheral blood, taken 28 days after the second AZD1222 dose. The source of this sequence is an adult who received the AZD1222 COVID-19 vaccine. The CDR3, as DNA: TGTGCCAGCAGCTCATCCGGACGGACGGGAAATACGCAGTATTTT. Translation gives CASSSSGRTGNTQYF.